This TCR beta chain comes out of a study of low-dose radiotherapy and immunotherapy resistance in tumors. Study details: Cohort 1 got 0.5 Gy per fraction every 2 weeks, 6.5 Gy in total. Across 26 weeks, 13 Gy in total went to Cohort 2, delivered as 1 Gy per fraction every two weeks.

Time point described: after trial treatment. Treatment noted: LDRT plus nivolumab, ipilimumab, low-dose cyclophosphamide and aspirin (RACIN trial). TRAV- and TRBV-specific primers, spanning alpha and beta chains, primed first-strand cDNA. Amplification, which lasted about 20 PCR cycles, used a constant-region primer and V-primer adapter to amplify TCRs. The mRNA that was isolated underwent amplification by in vitro transcription. MiXCR, applied by TCRdb to the reads, yields one record per CDR3 protein. The sample has roughly 100,000 distinct CDR3 sequences; around 21% are singletons. The CDR3 is 14 residues long. Germline loops: CDR1 MNHNS, CDR2 SASEGT. Trimming pared 5 bases from V and 1 base from J, leaving 12 bases between.

This receptor was identified in a male donor with prostate cancer. The specimen comprised PBMCs, sampled after low-dose radiotherapy plus immunotherapy. The chain carries TRBV6-1 and TRBJ2-7; D is unresolved. As DNA, the CDR3 is TGTGCCAGCAGTCTGTGGACGGATTCCTACGAGCAGTACTTC. It is translated as CASSLWTDSYEQYF.